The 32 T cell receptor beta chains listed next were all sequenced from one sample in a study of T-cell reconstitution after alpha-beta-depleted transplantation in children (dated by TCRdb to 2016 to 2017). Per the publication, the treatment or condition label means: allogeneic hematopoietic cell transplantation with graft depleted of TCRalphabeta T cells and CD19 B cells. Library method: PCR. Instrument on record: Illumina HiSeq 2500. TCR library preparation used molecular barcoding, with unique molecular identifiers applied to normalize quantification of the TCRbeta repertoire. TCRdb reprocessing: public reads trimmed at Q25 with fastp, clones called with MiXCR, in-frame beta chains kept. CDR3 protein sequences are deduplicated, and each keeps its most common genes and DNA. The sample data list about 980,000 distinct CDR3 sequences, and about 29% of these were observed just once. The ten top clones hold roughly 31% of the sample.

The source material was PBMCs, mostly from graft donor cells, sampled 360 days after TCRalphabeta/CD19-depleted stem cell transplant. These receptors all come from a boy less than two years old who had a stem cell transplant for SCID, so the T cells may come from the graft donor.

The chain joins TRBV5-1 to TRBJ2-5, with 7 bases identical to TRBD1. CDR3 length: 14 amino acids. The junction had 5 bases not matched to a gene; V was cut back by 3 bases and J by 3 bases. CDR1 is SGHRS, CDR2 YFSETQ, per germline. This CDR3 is CASSYQGQKETQYF. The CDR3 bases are TGCGCCAGCAGCTACCAGGGACAGAAAGAGACCCAGTACTTC.

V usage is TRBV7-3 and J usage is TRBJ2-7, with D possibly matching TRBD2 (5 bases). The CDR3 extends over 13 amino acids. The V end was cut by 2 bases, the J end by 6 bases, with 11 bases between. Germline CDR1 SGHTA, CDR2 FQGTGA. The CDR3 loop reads CASSLSGSSEQYF. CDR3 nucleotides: TGTGCCAGCAGCTTATCGGGGTCGAGCGAGCAGTACTTC. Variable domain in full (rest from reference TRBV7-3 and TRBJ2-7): GAGVSQTPSNKVTEKGKYVELRCDPISGHTALYWYRQSLGQGPEFLIYFQGTGAADDSGLPNDRFFAVRPEGSVSTLKIQRTERGDSAVYLCASSLSGSSEQYFGPGTRLTVT.

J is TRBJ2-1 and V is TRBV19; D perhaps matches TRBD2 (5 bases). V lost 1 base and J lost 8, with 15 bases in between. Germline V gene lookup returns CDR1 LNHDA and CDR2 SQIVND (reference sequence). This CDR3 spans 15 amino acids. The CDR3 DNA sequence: TGTGCCAGTAGTATAGGGGCGCGGGCAATCGATGAGCAGTTCTTC. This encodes CASSIGARAIDEQFF.

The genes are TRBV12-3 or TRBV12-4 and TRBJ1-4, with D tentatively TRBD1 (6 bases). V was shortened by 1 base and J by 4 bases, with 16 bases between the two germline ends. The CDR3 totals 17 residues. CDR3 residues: CASSLEGLGQLNEKLFF. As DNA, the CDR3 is TGTGCCAGCAGTTTAGAGGGTCTCGGACAGCTTAATGAAAAACTGTTTTTT.

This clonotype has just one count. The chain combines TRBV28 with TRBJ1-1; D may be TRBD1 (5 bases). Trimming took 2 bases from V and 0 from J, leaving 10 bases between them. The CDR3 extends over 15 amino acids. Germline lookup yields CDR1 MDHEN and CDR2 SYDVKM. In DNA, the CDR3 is TGTGCCAGCAGTTTAGTGACAGCTATGAACACTGAAGCTTTCTTT. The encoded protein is CASSLVTAMNTEAFF.

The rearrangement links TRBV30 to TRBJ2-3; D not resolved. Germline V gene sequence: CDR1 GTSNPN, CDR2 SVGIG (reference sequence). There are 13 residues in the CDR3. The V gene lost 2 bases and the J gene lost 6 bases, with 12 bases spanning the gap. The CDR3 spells CAWSQRALDTQYF. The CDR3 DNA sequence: TGTGCCTGGAGTCAAAGAGCCCTGGATACGCAGTATTTT.

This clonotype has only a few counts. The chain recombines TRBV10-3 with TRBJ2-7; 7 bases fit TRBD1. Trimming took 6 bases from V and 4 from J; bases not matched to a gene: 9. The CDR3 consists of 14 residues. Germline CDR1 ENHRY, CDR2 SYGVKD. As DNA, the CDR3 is TGTGCCATCAGGGGGACAGACCCCCTTTACGAGCAGTACTTC. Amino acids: CAIRGTDPLYEQYF.

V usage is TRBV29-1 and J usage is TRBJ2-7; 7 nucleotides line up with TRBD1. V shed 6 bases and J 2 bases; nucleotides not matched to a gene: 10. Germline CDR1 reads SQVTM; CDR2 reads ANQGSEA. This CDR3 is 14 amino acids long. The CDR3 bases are TGCAGCGTCACTGACAGGGACCGGCCCTACGAGCAGTACTTC. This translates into CSVTDRDRPYEQYF.

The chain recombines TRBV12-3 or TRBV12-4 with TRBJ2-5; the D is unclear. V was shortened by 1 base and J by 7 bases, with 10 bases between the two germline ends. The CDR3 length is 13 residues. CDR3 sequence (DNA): TGTGCCAGCAGTTTAGTTCCTGCCTCGACCCAGTACTTC. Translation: CASSLVPASTQYF.

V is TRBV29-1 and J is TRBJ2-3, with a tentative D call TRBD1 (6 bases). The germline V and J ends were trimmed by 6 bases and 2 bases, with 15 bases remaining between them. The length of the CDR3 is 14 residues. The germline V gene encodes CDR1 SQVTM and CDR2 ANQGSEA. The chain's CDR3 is CSVGKGTYTDTQYF. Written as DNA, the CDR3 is TGCAGCGTGGGGAAAGGGACATACACAGATACGCAGTATTTT.

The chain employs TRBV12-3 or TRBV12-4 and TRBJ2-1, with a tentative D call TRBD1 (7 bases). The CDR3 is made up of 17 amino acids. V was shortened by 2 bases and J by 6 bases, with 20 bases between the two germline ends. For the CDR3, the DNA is TGTGCCAGCAGTTTAAACAATCGCCCAGGGGGGCGCAATGAGCAGTTCTTC. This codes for CASSLNNRPGGRNEQFF.

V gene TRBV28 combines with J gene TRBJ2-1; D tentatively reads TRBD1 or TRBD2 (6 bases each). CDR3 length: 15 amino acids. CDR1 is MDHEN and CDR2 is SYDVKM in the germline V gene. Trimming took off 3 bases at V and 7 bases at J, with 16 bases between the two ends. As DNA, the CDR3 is TGTGCCAGCAGTTTGGGACACTTAGGGGGGAATGAGCAGTTCTTC. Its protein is CASSLGHLGGNEQFF. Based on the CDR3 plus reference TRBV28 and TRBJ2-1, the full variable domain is DVKVTQSSRYLVKRTGEKVFLECVQDMDHENMFWYRQDPGLGLRLIYFSYDVKMKEKGDIPEGYSVSREKKERFSLILESASTNQTSMYLCASSLGHLGGNEQFFGPGTRLTVL.

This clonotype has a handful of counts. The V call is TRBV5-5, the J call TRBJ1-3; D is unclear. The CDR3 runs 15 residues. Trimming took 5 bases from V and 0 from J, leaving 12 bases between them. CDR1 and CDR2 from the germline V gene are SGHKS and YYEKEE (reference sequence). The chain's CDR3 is CASSRSRDSGNTIYF. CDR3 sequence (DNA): TGTGCCAGCAGTCGGTCCCGGGACTCTGGAAACACCATATATTTT.

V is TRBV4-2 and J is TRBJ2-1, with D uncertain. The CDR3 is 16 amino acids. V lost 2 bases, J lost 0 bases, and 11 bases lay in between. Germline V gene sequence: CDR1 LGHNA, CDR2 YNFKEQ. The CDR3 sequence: CASSQRPLSSYNEQFF. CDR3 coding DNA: TGTGCCAGCAGCCAAAGACCGTTGAGCTCCTACAATGAGCAGTTCTTC.

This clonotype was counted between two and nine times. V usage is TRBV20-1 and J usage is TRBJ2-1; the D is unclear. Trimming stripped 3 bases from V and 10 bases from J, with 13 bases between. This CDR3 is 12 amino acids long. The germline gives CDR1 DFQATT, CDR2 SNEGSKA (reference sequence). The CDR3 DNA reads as TGCAGTGCTAGGGACCTAACTGGGGAGCAGTTCTTC. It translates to CSARDLTGEQFF.

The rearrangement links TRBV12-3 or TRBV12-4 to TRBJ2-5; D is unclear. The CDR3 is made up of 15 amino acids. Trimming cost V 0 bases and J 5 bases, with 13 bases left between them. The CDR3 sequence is CASSLAVPWKETQYF. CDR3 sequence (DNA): TGTGCCAGCAGTTTAGCTGTCCCTTGGAAGGAGACCCAGTACTTC.

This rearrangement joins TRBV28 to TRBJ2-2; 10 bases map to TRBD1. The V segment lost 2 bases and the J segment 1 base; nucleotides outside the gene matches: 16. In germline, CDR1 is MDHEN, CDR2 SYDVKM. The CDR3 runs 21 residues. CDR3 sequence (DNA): TGTGCCAGCAGTTTAAGCCGCGGGGAGAGCGGGACAGGGGAGAACACCGGGGAGCTGTTTTTT. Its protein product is CASSLSRGESGTGENTGELFF.

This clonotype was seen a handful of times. The CDR3 sequence: CASSVGTHEKLFF. The CDR3 DNA follows: TGTGCCAGCAGCGTCGGGACTCATGAAAAACTGTTTTTT. The chain couples TRBV5-5 to TRBJ1-4, with D perhaps TRBD1 (5 bases). The CDR3 spans 13 residues. In germline, CDR1 is SGHKS, CDR2 YYEKEE (reference sequence). V lost 4 bases to trimming and J lost 6 bases, with 10 bases between them.

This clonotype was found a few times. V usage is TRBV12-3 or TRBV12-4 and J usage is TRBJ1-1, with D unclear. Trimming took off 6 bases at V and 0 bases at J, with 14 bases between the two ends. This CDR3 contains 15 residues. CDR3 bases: TGTGCCAGCAGAATCACCGGGCGGATGAACACTGAAGCTTTCTTT. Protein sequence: CASRITGRMNTEAFF.

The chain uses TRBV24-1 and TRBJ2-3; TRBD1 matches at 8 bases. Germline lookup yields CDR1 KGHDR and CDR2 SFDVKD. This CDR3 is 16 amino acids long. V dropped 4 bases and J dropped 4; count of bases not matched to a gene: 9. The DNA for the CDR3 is TGTGCCACCAGTGAGATCAGGGGGCGCTCCTCAGATACGCAGTATTTT. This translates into CATSEIRGRSSDTQYF.

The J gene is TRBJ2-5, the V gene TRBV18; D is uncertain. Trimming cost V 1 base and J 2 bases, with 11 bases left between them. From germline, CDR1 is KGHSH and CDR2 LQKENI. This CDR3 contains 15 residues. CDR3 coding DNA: TGTGCCAGCTCACCACAACGGCGGAAGCAAGAGACCCAGTACTTC. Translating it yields CASSPQRRKQETQYF.

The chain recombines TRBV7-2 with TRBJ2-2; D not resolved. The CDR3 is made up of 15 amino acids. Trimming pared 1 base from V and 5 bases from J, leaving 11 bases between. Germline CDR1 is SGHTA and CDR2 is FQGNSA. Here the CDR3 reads CASSLVSVLTGELFF. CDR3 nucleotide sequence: TGTGCCAGCAGCTTAGTATCAGTTCTGACCGGGGAGCTGTTTTTT.

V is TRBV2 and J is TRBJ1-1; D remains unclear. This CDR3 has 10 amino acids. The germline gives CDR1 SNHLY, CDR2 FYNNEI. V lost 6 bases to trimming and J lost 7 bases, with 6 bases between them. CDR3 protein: CASRVVEAFF. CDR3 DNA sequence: TGTGCCAGCAGGGTGGTTGAAGCTTTCTTT.

CDR3 loop: CASSQEGQRYYEQYF. The CDR3 nucleotides are TGTGCCAGCAGCCAAGAGGGACAGAGATACTACGAGCAGTACTTC. The V and J genes are TRBV4-2 and TRBJ2-7, with 7 bases that match TRBD1. Germline V lookup: CDR1 LGHNA, CDR2 YNFKEQ. The CDR3 spans 15 residues. V was clipped by 0 bases and J by 3 bases; unmatched bases: 5.

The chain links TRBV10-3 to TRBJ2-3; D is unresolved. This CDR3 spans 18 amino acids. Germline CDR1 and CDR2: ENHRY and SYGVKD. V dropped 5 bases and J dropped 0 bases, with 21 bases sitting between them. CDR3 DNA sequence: TGTGCCATCAGTCGAGGCCCTCACCGGACGGCTAGCACAGATACGCAGTATTTT. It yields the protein CAISRGPHRTASTDTQYF.

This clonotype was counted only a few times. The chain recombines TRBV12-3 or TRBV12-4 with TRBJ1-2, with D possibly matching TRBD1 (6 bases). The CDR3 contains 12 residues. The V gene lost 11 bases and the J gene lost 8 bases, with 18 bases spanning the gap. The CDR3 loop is CASLRGGRGYTF. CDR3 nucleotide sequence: TGTGCCTCACTGCGGGGGGGCAGGGGCTACACCTTC.

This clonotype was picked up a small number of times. The CDR3 DNA reads as TGCAGTGCTAGAGATGGAGGGACAGGCCATCAGCCCCAGCATTTT. Translating it yields CSARDGGTGHQPQHF. The chain joins TRBV20-1 to TRBJ1-5, with 8 bases identical to TRBD1. The V and J ends lost 0 bases and 5 bases, in that order; junction bases with no gene match: 6. The CDR3 spans 15 residues. From germline, CDR1 is DFQATT and CDR2 SNEGSKA (reference sequence).

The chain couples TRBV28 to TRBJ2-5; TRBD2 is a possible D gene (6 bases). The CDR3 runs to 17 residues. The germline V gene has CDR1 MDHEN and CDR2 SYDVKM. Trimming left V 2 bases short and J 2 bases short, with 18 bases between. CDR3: CASSLVKISGVQETQYF. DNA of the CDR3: TGTGCCAGCAGTTTAGTTAAGATTTCGGGGGTTCAAGAGACCCAGTACTTC. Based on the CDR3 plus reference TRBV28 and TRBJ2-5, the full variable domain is DVKVTQSSRYLVKRTGEKVFLECVQDMDHENMFWYRQDPGLGLRLIYFSYDVKMKEKGDIPEGYSVSREKKERFSLILESASTNQTSMYLCASSLVKISGVQETQYFGPGTRLLVL.

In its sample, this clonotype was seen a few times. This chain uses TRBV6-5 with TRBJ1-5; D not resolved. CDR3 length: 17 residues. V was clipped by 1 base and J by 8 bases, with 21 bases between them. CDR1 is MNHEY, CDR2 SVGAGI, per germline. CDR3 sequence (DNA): TGTGCCAGCAGTTACTTTGGTTGGGGTAAAAGCCATGAGCCCCAGCATTTT. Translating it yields CASSYFGWGKSHEPQHF.

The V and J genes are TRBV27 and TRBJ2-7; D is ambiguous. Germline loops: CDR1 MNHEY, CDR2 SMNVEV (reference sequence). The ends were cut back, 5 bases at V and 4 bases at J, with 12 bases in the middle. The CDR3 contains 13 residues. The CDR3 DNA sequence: TGTGCCAGCAGTCCCGGACCATGGTACGAGCAGTACTTC. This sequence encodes CASSPGPWYEQYF.

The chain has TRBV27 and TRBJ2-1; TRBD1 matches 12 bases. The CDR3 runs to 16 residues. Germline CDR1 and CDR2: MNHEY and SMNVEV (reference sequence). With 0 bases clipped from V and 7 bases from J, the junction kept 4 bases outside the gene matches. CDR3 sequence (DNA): TGTGCCAGCAGTTTATCCGGGACAGGGGGCGAGAATGAGCAGTTCTTC. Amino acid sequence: CASSLSGTGGENEQFF.

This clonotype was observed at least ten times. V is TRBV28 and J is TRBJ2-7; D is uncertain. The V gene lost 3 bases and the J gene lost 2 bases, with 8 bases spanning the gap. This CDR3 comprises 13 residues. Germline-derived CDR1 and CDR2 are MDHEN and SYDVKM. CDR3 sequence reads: CASSFPNTYEQYF. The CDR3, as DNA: TGTGCCAGCAGTTTTCCAAACACCTACGAGCAGTACTTC.